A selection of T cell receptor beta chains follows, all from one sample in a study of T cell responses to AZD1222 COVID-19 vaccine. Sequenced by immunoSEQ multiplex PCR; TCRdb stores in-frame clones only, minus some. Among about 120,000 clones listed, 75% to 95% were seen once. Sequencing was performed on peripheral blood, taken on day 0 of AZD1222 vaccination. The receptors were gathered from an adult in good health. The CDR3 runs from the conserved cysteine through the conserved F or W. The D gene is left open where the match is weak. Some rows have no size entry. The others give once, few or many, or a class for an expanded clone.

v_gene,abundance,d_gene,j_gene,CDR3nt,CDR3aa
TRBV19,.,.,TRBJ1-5,TGTGCCAGTAGGGAACAGGTTAGCAATCAGCCCCAGCATTTT,CASREQVSNQPQHF
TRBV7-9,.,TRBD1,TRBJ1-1,TGTGCCAGCAGTTACGACAGGGGCGAAGCTTTCTTT,CASSYDRGEAFF
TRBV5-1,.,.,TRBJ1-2,TGCGCCAGCAGCTACGATGGGGTAGGGAGGATGTCTGGCTACACCTTC,CASSYDGVGRMSGYTF
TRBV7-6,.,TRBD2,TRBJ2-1,TGTGCCAGCAGCTTAGGGTTGGCGGGAGGGTCTCTTGATGAGCAGTTCTTC,CASSLGLAGGSLDEQFF
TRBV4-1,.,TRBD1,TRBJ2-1,TGCGCCAGCAGCTCCCGGGACAGGGGGGCCGATGAGCAGTTCTTC,CASSSRDRGADEQFF
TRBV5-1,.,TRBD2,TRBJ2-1,TGCGCCAGCAGCTTGGCCCCGGGACTAGCGGGAGGTAATGAGCAGTTCTTC,CASSLAPGLAGGNEQFF
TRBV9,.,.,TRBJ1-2,TGTGCCAGCAGCGCCAGGGTACGGGATGGCTACACCTTC,CASSARVRDGYTF
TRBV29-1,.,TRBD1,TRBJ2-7,TGCAGCGTTGAGTCCATGACAGGGTCCTTCTACGAGCAGTACTTC,CSVESMTGSFYEQYF
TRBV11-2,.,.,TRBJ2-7,TGTGCCAGCAGCTTGGGTCAGGGAGGCTACGAGCAGTACTTC,CASSLGQGGYEQYF
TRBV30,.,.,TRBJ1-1,TGTGCCTGGAGTTTTTCTATAGGAGGTCAGGCTTTCTTT,CAWSFSIGGQAFF
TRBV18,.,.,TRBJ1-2,TGTGCCAGCTCACCATCGACTGACTATGGCTACACCTTC,CASSPSTDYGYTF
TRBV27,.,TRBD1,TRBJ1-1,TGTGCCAGCAGTTTATTACAGGGGGCGAGGACTGAAGCTTTCTTT,CASSLLQGARTEAFF
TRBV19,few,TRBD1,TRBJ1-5,TGTGCCAGTAGTCCCGCCCTCGGGACAGGGGGGAATCAGCCCCAGCATTTT,CASSPALGTGGNQPQHF
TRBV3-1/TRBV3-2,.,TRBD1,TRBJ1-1,TGTGCCAGCAGCCAATGGGGGGACAGGTTTCAAGAAGCTTTCTTT,CASSQWGDRFQEAFF
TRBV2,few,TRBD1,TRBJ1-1,TGTGCCAGCAGTGTACAGGGGGCGTCCCCTGAAGCTTTCTTT,CASSVQGASPEAFF
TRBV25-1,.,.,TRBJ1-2,TGTGCCAGCAGTGAAGGACAGCCCTATGGCTACACCTTC,CASSEGQPYGYTF
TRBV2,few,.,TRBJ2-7,TGTGCCAGCAGTGAAAACTTACGTGCTGGAGAGCAGTACTTC,CASSENLRAGEQYF
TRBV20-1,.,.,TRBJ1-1,TGCAGTGCTTCCAGGGACACTGAAGCTTTCTTT,CSASRDTEAFF
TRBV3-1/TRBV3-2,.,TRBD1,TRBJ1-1,TGTGCCAGCAGCCCCCCGGGACAGATCTCCCGAGCTTTCTTT,CASSPPGQISRAFF
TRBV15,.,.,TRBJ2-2,TGTGCCACCAGGGTGGGACTTAACACCGGGGAGCTGTTTTTT,CATRVGLNTGELFF
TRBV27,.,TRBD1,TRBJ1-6,TGTGCCAGCAGTTGGACCGGGACAGAGGGCGCGGGTTCACCCCTCCACTTT,CASSWTGTEGAGSPLHF
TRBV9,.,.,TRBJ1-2,TGTGCCAGCAGCGTAAGCGGGACGGATTATGGCTACACCTTC,CASSVSGTDYGYTF
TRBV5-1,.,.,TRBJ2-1,TGCGCCAGCAGCCCCTTGGGTTCCTATGAGCAGTTCTTC,CASSPLGSYEQFF
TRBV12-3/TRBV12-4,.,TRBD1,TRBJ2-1,TGTGCCAGCAGCCTTGGACAGGGGCTTGAGCAGTTCTTC,CASSLGQGLEQFF
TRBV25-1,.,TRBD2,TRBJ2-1,TGTGCCAGCAGTAGCATAGCGGGAGTTAGCAATGAGCAGTTCTTC,CASSSIAGVSNEQFF
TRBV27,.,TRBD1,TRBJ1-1,TGTGCCAGCAGTACGGGACAGGGTACGAACACTGAAGCTTTCTTT,CASSTGQGTNTEAFF
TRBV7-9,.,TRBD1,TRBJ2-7,TGTGCCAGCAGCCCCCTCGACAGGGGATCCTACGAGCAGTACTTC,CASSPLDRGSYEQYF
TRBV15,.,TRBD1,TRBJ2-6,TGTGCCACCAGCAGAACCGGGACAGGGGTTTCTGGGGCCAACGTCCTGACTTTC,CATSRTGTGVSGANVLTF
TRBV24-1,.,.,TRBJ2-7,TGTGCCACCAGTGCGGGGGACGAGCAGTACTTC,CATSAGDEQYF
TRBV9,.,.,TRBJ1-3,TGTGCCAGCAGTGATGACCTCGCCTCTGGAAACACCATATATTTT,CASSDDLASGNTIYF
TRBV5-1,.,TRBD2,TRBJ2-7,TGCGCCAGCAGCTTTTCTAGCGGGGGCCCCTACGAGCAGTACTTC,CASSFSSGGPYEQYF
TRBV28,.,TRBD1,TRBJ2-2,TGTGCCAGCAGTTCGCGGATTCCCAGGGGGACCGGGGAGCTGTTTTTT,CASSSRIPRGTGELFF
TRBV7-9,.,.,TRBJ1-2,TGTGCCAGCAGCTTAGGGGCGGCAGGGATTGTCTATGGCTACACCTTC,CASSLGAAGIVYGYTF
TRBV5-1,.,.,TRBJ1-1,TGCGCCAGCAGCGTTGACAGAGAAGCTTTCTTT,CASSVDREAFF
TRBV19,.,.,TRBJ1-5,TGTGCCAGTAGCCGCCGGGAGAGGGGAAGGCTGCCCCAGCATTTT,CASSRRERGRLPQHF
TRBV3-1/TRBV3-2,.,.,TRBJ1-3,TGTGCCAGCAGCGCCACCTCTGGAAACACCATATATTTT,CASSATSGNTIYF
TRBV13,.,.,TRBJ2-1,TGTGCCAGCGCCTTGGTGGGAAATGAGCAGTTCTTC,CASALVGNEQFF
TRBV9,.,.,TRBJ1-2,TGTGCCAGCAGCTCCCAGGCCCGGCCCATAACTAACTATGGCTACACCTTC,CASSSQARPITNYGYTF
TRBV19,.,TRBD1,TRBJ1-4,TGTGCCAGTAGCAAGGGACAGGGCTATGAAAAACTGTTTTTT,CASSKGQGYEKLFF
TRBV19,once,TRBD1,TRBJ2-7,TGTGCCAGTAGGAGGGGACAGGGGGCCCACGAGCAGTACTTC,CASRRGQGAHEQYF
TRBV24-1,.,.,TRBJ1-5,TGTGCCACCCCCCATTTTGAACACCGACAGGGCAATCAGCCCCAGCATTTT,CATPHFEHRQGNQPQHF
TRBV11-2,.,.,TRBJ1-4,TGTGTCAGCAGCTTCCCCGGGACTAATGAAAAACTGTTTTTT,CVSSFPGTNEKLFF
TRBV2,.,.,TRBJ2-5,TGTGCCAGCAGTGATCAGGGAAGAAATCAAGAGACCCAGTACTTC,CASSDQGRNQETQYF
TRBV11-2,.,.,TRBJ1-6,TGTGCCAGCAGCTACAATGGGGGGCAGGGTGGTTCACCCCTCCACTTT,CASSYNGGQGGSPLHF
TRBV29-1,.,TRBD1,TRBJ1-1,TGCAGCGGGCACAGGGGGTCTGAAGCTTTCTTT,CSGHRGSEAFF
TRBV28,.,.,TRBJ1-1,TGTGCCAGCAGTCTTAGTTCACAAGAAGCTTTCTTT,CASSLSSQEAFF
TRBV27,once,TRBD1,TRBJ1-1,TGTGCCAGCAGCCGGACAGGGTCTGAAGCTTTCTTT,CASSRTGSEAFF
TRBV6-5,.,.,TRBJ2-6,TGTGCCAGCAGCGGGACAACCTCTGGGGCCAACGTCCTGACTTTC,CASSGTTSGANVLTF
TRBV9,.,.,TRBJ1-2,TGTGCCAGCGGAGGGGATATGAGGGGCTACACCTTC,CASGGDMRGYTF
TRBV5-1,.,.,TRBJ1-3,TGCGCCAGCAGCCCATATACCTCTGGAAACACCATATATTTT,CASSPYTSGNTIYF